One and the same sample provided the 16 T cell receptor beta chains below, sequenced in a study of cytomegalovirus exposure and HLA in healthy donors (dated by TCRdb to the late 2010s). Library construction relied on the immunoSEQ multiplex PCR assay. For the multiplex PCR, a mixture combining 60 forward primers for TCR Vbeta segments and 13 reverse primers for TCR Jbeta segments was used. In TCRdb, the immuneACCESS table is reduced to in-frame sequences with V and J assigned. These tables do not hold every clone; where another copy was compared, an unresolved V gene accounts for under half, and the others remain unexplained. The sample data list about 67,000 clones, and approximately 78% of these were observed just once. The ten largest clonotypes hold 9.7% of the sample. Sample: PBMCs. The origin of the receptors is a man aged 35 to 55 in good health and CMV-seronegative.

The rearrangement joins TRBV7-6 to TRBJ2-1; D may be TRBD1 (6 bases). Germline-derived CDR1 and CDR2 are SGHVS and FNYEAQ. CDR3 length: 15 residues. The V gene lost 4 bases and the J gene lost 3 bases, with 13 bases spanning the gap. CDR3 sequence reads: CASSSRTELYNEQFF. Here the CDR3 DNA reads TGTGCCAGCAGCTCCCGGACAGAGCTCTACAATGAGCAGTTCTTC.

This chain connects TRBV11-1 to TRBJ2-3; no definite D call. Trimming pared 3 bases from V and 6 bases from J, leaving 10 bases between. There are 13 residues in the CDR3. CDR1 is SGHAT and CDR2 is FQDESV in the germline V gene (reference sequence). CDR3 residues: CASSLGRWDTQYF. In DNA, the CDR3 is TGTGCCAGCAGCTTGGGCCGGTGGGATACGCAGTATTTT. Variable domain in full (rest from reference TRBV11-1 and TRBJ2-3): EAEVAQSPRYKITEKSQAVAFWCDPISGHATLYWYRQILGQGPELLVQFQDESVVDDSQLPKDRFSAERLKGVDSTLKIQPAELGDSAMYLCASSLGRWDTQYFGPGTRLTVL.

The genes are TRBV2 and TRBJ1-1; D uncertain. This CDR3 spans 11 amino acids. In germline, CDR1 is SNHLY, CDR2 FYNNEI. V was cut by 9 bases and J by 7 bases, with 12 bases left in between. This CDR3 reads CASLRGYEAFF. CDR3 nucleotide sequence: TGTGCCAGTTTAAGAGGGTATGAAGCTTTCTTT.

This clone turned up a few times. The rearrangement joins TRBV18 to TRBJ1-1, with TRBD1 identical over 12 bases. From germline, CDR1 is KGHSH and CDR2 LQKENI. The CDR3 totals 15 residues. The J segment lost 7 bases and the V segment lost 3 bases, leaving 6 bases of the junction unmatched. In DNA form, the CDR3 reads TGTGCCAGCTCACCCACGGGACAGGGGGCCAGTGAAGCTTTCTTT. This gives the protein CASSPTGQGASEAFF.

The rearrangement joins TRBV14 to TRBJ1-6; TRBD1 agrees at 8 bases. J lost 10 bases, V lost 4 bases, and 6 bases had no gene match. Germline V gene data show CDR1 as SGHDN and CDR2 as FVKESK. The CDR3 totals 14 residues. The CDR3 coding sequence is TGTGCCAGCAGCCGGACAGGGTTAGAGTCACCCCTCCACTTT. Encoded protein: CASSRTGLESPLHF.

The V call is TRBV5-5, the J call TRBJ2-4; 11 bases are shared with TRBD1. From germline, CDR1 is SGHKS and CDR2 YYEKEE (reference sequence). CDR3 length: 15 amino acids. Unmatched junction bases numbered 5, after V lost 3 bases and J lost 6 bases. The DNA for the CDR3 is TGTGCCAGCAGCTCGGAGGGACAGGGGGGAAACATTCAGTACTTC. Its protein is CASSSEGQGGNIQYF.

The V gene is TRBV12-5, the J gene TRBJ1-5; 7 bases align to TRBD1. The CDR3 is 15 residues long. With 5 bases clipped from V and 0 bases from J, the junction kept 4 bases outside the gene matches. The germline CDR1 and CDR2 sequences are LGHNT and FRNRAP. CDR3 loop: CASGRDSYSNQPQHF. The CDR3 coding sequence is TGTGCTAGTGGTCGGGACAGCTATAGCAATCAGCCCCAGCATTTT.

The chain has TRBV5-1 and TRBJ2-5; 9 bases fit TRBD1. With V trimmed by 4 bases and J by 5 bases, 9 bases remained unmatched. Germline V gene lookup returns CDR1 SGHRS and CDR2 YFSETQ. The CDR3 runs to 15 residues. CDR3 DNA: TGCGCCAGCAGCCCACCCGGGACAGGGAAGGAGACCCAGTACTTC. Its protein is CASSPPGTGKETQYF.

This clone has a handful of counts. This rearrangement joins TRBV11-2 to TRBJ2-5; 9 nucleotides line up with TRBD1. The CDR3 consists of 13 residues. CDR1 is SGHAT and CDR2 is FQNNGV in the germline V gene. The CDR3 DNA sequence: TGTGGATGTGGGACAGGGATCCAAGAGACCCAGTACTTC. Protein product: CGCGTGIQETQYF.

By proportion, this clone is large. The chain recombines TRBV4-1 with TRBJ2-1; unclear D gene. Trimming cost V 1 base and J 12 bases, with 16 bases left between them. The CDR3 consists of 14 residues. Germline V lookup: CDR1 MGHRA, CDR2 YSYEKL. The CDR3 DNA sequence: TGCGCCAGCAGCCAAGGTGAATCAGACGACACGCAGTTCTTC. As protein: CASSQGESDDTQFF.

The chain recombines TRBV18 with TRBJ1-2; no clear D. The CDR3 has 13 residues. Germline V gene sequence: CDR1 KGHSH, CDR2 LQKENI. Deletions cut 5 bases from V and 2 bases from J, with 9 bases between. CDR3 region: CASSETRNYGYTF. In DNA form, the CDR3 reads TGTGCCAGCTCAGAGACTCGGAACTATGGCTACACCTTC.

The chain recombines TRBV7-2 with TRBJ1-2; 8 bases fit TRBD1. CDR1 and CDR2 (germline): SGHTA, FQGNSA. The CDR3 has 13 residues. V lost 5 bases, J lost 4 bases, and 3 bases stayed unmatched. CDR3: CASSLDRGYGYTF. CDR3 DNA sequence: TGTGCCAGCAGCCTCGACAGGGGCTATGGCTACACCTTC. Using reference TRBV7-2 and TRBJ1-2 for the parts outside the CDR3, the full variable domain is GAGVSQSPSNKVTEKGKDVELRCDPISGHTALYWYRQSLGQGLEFLIYFQGNSAPDKSGLPSDRFSAERTGGSVSTLTIQRTQQEDSAVYLCASSLDRGYGYTFGSGTRLTVV.

This sequence joins TRBV10-3 and TRBJ2-7; 7 bases map to TRBD1. CDR1 and CDR2 from the germline V gene are ENHRY and SYGVKD. Trimming took 0 bases from V and 6 from J; bases not matched to a gene: 5. The CDR3 sequence is 14 residues long. The CDR3, as DNA: TGTGCCATCAGTGAGTCCGGGACAGCCACCGAGCAGTACTTC. Translating gives CAISESGTATEQYF.

The chain recombines TRBV11-2 with TRBJ2-1; D call uncertain. Looked up from germline, CDR1 is SGHAT and CDR2 is FQNNGV. This CDR3 region has 12 residues. V lost 3 bases and J 3 bases, leaving 3 bases between the germline ends. CDR3 amino acids: CASSFLYNEQFF. CDR3 DNA sequence: TGTGCCAGCAGCTTCCTCTACAATGAGCAGTTCTTC.

V and J are TRBV4-2 and TRBJ1-3; a possible D gene is TRBD1 (6 bases). V lost 0 bases and J 0 bases, leaving 15 bases between the germline ends. Germline V gene sequence: CDR1 LGHNA, CDR2 YNFKEQ. This CDR3 contains 18 residues. CDR3 sequence reads: CASSQDRAGAPSGNTIYF. CDR3 coding DNA: TGTGCCAGCAGCCAAGATCGTGCGGGGGCACCCTCTGGAAACACCATATATTTT.

V and J are TRBV25-1 and TRBJ1-2; TRBD1 matches at 8 bases. The germline V gene has CDR1 MGHDK and CDR2 SYGVNS. With 4 bases clipped from V and 2 bases from J, the junction kept 3 bases outside the gene matches. The CDR3 has 14 residues. The CDR3 DNA is TGTGCCAGCAGTGGGGGACAGGCAAACTATGGCTACACCTTC. Protein product: CASSGGQANYGYTF.